The sequence of this TCR beta chain was determined in a study of post-analysis software for immune sequencing data. Study information: Both relapsing-remitting and secondary progressive multiple sclerosis featured among the disease courses, as did progressive-relapsing multiple sclerosis. Study-level points and caveats: The five TRBV segments detected at higher frequency in patients than in controls included TRBV5-6, TRBV5-1 and TRBV20-1. People with multiple sclerosis had a significantly lower normalized Chao1 diversity than controls did. Pronounced co-clustering by F measure was evident among identically batched samples.

As to this clonotype: Its antigen is not identified.

Deletions cut 5 bases from V and 3 bases from J, with 23 bases between. This CDR3 region has 18 residues. Unique molecular identifiers featured in each of the TCR beta cDNA libraries. Researchers reported 400,000 to 550,000 cDNA molecules coming from approximately 1 to 10 million T cells. TCRdb ran MiXCR on the PCR reads and lists one entry per CDR3 protein. The sample includes approximately 570,000 distinct CDR3 sequences, about 40% of them seen just once. This receptor was obtained from a girl aged 10 to 17 with multiple sclerosis. The J gene is TRBJ2-1, the V gene TRBV12-3 or TRBV12-4; weak D call: TRBD1 (6 bases). The sample was blood. CDR3 sequence (DNA): TGTGCCAGCAGTCCCCTCCGAATAGAGCGGACAGTCTACAATGAGCAGTTCTTC. Translated, it gives CASSPLRIERTVYNEQFF.